Listed below are T cell receptor beta chains from one sample, sequenced in a study of CD8 T cells in Susac syndrome. TCRdb reprocessed the immunoSEQ multiplex PCR reads via MiXCR and lists one record per CDR3 protein. The sample lists some 150,000 distinct CDR3 sequences; approximately 95% were seen once. What was sequenced was CD8+ T cells from PBMCs. The origin of the receptors is a human donor in good health. CDR3s leave out the opening cysteine and the closing phenylalanine or tryptophan.

v_call cdr3_aa
TRBV13 ASSLGTGGYPYNEQF
TRBV29-1 SVTSGISYNEQF
TRBV4-2 ASSQDGGSSNTQY
TRBV4-1 ASSSRGTGVSTGELF
TRBV20-1 SARDRVTSGANYEQY
TRBV7-9 ASSFVGGPPETQY
TRBV2 ASSELREQLPNTQY
TRBV7-9 ASSFGRGEGYNEQF
TRBV28 ASSFRGQGRYEQY
TRBV9 ASSERTGGGNIQY
TRBV5-6 ASSLVTFVAEQY
TRBV27 ASSLQTGTEQF
TRBV30 AWSYILGAYNEQF
TRBV27 ASSNPTSGTYEQY
TRBV20-1 SAPAPLAGGPYEQY
TRBV20-1 SARTSGVVETQY
TRBV28 ASSDGTGGINGELF
TRBV28 ASSPLDRTGPEQY
TRBV9 ASSDRDRGYEQY
TRBV27 ASSPLAGGPQETQY
TRBV7-2 ASSLAVYQETQY
TRBV12-3/TRBV12-4 ASSLQSSYNEQF
TRBV27 ASSAKDTLYEQY
TRBV4-2 ASSRHQNTEAF
TRBV5-1 ASSLGQGRGEQF